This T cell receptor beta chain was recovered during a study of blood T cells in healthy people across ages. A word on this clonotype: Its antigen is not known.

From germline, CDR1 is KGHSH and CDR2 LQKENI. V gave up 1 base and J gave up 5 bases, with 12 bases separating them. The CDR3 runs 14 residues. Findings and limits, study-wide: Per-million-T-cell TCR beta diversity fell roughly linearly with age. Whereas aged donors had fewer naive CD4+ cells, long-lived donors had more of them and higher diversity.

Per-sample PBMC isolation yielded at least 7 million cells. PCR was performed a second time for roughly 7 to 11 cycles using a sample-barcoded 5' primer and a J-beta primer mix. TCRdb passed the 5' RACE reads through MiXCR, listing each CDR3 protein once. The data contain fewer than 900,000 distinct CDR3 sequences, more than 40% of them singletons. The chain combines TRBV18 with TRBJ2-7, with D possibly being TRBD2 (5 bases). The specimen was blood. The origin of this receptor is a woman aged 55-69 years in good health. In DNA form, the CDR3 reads TGTGCCAGCTCACCACAGGGAGCGGCCCACGAGCAGTACTTC. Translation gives CASSPQGAAHEQYF.